Detailed here is one T cell receptor (beta chain). This clonotype was detected ten times or more. Its antigen specificity is not known. No much larger clone exists at a distance of one base, and base qualities are not known. TCR beta CDR3 regions were amplified from RNA transcripts for repertoire sequencing. A first-round RT-PCR used HTBI primers with the Qiagen OneStep RT-PCR kit, followed by a second-round multiplex PCR, size selection and purification. The libraries underwent paired-end sequencing with 100 bp reads on an Illumina HiSeq2000. In the source study's methods: SOAPnuke was used for read processing, and reads with adapters, uncalled bases, a mean Phred below 15, or no exact constant-primer or identifier match were discarded. COPE v1.2.5 was used to merge high-quality paired reads. Unique nucleotide sequences were defined as clonotypes and aligned to IMGT TRB V, D and J references using MiTCR v1.1. The analysis was limited to V-J combinations with a frequency above 0.0001, which together covered approximately 99% of the repertoires. A TCR clonal expansion and chaos score per V-J combination was defined as the ratio of F50 clonal expansion to chaos observed in the TCRdist matrix. Features were reduced by Welch's t-statistics and random forest to around 13 V-J combinations, which fed a naive Bayes classifier. Thyroid-blood repertoire similarity was quantified with the Morisita-Horn index. TCRdb took the public reads, trimmed them with fastp at Q25, ran MiXCR for clone calling and kept in-frame beta chains. One record per CDR3 amino acid sequence lists the most common genes and DNA. TCRdb assigned the V and J calls; the authors' analysis was not used. Within this sample are 1 million to 1.3 million distinct CDR3 sequences, with about 38% of them counted one time only. The leading ten clones occupy around 10% of the sample.

V and J lose 0 bases and 5 bases, and a span of 14 bases separates them. The CDR3 numbers 15 residues from cysteine through phenylalanine. Only the CDR3 part of the read is kept: 45 bases, read in frame from the first base. CDR1 and CDR2 are read off the germline V gene as SGHDT and YYEEEE. Hyperthyroidism patients were newly diagnosed, were aged 18 to 65 years, and had a disease duration under 2 months. Patients were excluded if they had other autoimmune diseases, uncontrolled infections, pregnancy or lactation. Diagnosis was based on clinical symptoms, serum thyroxine, TRAb, thyroid ultrasound and orbital computed tomography. Total RNA was extracted with Trizol reagent and quality-checked on an Agilent 2100 Bioanalyzer. The entry originates in a study of Graves' ophthalmopathy and Graves' hyperthyroidism (dated 2018 in TCRdb). Describing the broader study: Hyperthyroidism was defined as stable when no progression to ophthalmopathy occurred within 18 months of follow-up. After sampling, hyperthyroidism patients received methimazole starting at 30 mg daily, and ophthalmopathy patients received high-dose intravenous methylprednisolone. For independent validation, a separate cohort was made up of 18 hyperthyroidism patients plus 17 patients who later progressed from hyperthyroidism to ophthalmopathy. In total, around 130 blood samples were TCR-sequenced: around 42 ophthalmopathy, some 75 hyperthyroidism and roughly 17 hyperthyroidism-to-ophthalmopathy patients. In more than five hyperthyroidism patients, the T-cell repertoires found in thyroid tissue were compared with those found in blood. A discovery set of 95 to 100 patients (around 44 ophthalmopathy, 55 to 60 stable hyperthyroidism) was enrolled to explore V-J signatures distinguishing ophthalmopathy from hyperthyroidism. TCR beta repertoire signatures were used to distinguish Graves' ophthalmopathy from Graves' hyperthyroidism and to predict progression to ophthalmopathy. Results the study describes overall, beyond this receptor: In cross-validation, the 13-signature model distinguished ophthalmopathy from stable hyperthyroidism with approximately 85% sensitivity and about 84% specificity, and in the test set the corresponding values were roughly 80% and 75%. Most expanded thyroid clonotypes with a frequency above 0.001 also appeared in blood, which suggests that blood repertoires may reflect the immune response in the thyroid. In validation, the model predicted ophthalmopathy progression with 55% to 71% sensitivity and roughly 78% specificity; 12 predicted patients were CT-confirmed with GO in a median of roughly 6.8 months. Sample size was not statistically predetermined, and group allocation was not concealed from the investigators.

The chain joins TRBV5-6 to TRBJ2-5; matching of 5 bases hints at TRBD1 as the D gene. This TCR was sampled from an adult man with Graves' hyperthyroidism. The sequenced material came from peripheral blood or thyroid tissue (not recorded which). The CDR3 protein is CASSLVRGTGETQYF. The sequenced DNA: TGTGCCAGCAGCTTGGTTAGGGGTACTGGCGAGACCCAGTACTTC. The CDR3 plus the reference TRBV5-6 and TRBJ2-5 genes for the other parts give the full variable domain: DAGVTQSPTHLIKTRGQQVTLRCSPKSGHDTVSWYQQALGQGPQFIFQYYEEEERQRGNFPDRFSGHQFPNYSSELNVNALLLGDSALYLCASSLVRGTGETQYFGPGTRLLVL.